This T cell receptor (beta chain) was documented in a study of blood T cell repertoires in COVID-19. The CDR3 is made up of 13 amino acids. CDR1 is KGHDR, CDR2 SFDVKD, per germline. Trimming took 9 bases from V and 0 from J, leaving 10 bases between them. In the study's own analysis: The authors estimated nucleated cell counts from reference gene primer amplification. The assay was immunoSEQ multiplex PCR, and TCRdb's table has in-frame clones only and misses some. Clone size and the V and J calls come from that table; the DNA yielded D and trimming. In the table there are about 240,000 clones, around nine tenths of which are singletons.

The sequencing input was peripheral blood. The V gene is TRBV24-1, the J gene TRBJ1-1; D remains unclear. The clonotype comes from a man aged 30 to 39 with COVID-19, enrolled during active disease. CDR3 sequence (DNA): TGTGCCACCCTGCGAGCTATGAACACTGAAGCTTTCTTT. Its protein is CATLRAMNTEAFF.